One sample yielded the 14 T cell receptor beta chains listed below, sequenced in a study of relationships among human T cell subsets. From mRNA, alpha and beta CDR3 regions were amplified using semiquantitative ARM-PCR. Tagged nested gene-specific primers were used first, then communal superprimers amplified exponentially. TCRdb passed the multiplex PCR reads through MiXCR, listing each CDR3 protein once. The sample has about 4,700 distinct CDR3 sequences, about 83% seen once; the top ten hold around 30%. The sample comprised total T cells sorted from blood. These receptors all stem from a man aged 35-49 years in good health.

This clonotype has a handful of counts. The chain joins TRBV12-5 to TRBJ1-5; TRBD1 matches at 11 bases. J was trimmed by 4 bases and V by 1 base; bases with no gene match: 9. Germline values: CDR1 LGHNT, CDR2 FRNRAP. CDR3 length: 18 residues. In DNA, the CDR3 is TGTGCTAGTGGTTTGGCGATCCGGGACAGGGGGACTAATCAGCCCCAGCATTTT. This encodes CASGLAIRDRGTNQPQHF.

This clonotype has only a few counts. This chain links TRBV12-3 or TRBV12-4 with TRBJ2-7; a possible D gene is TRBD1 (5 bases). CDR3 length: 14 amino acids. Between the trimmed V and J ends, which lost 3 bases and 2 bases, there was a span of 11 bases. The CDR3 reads CASSLGQDPYEQYF. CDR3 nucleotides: TGTGCCAGCAGTTTGGGGCAGGACCCCTACGAGCAGTACTTC.

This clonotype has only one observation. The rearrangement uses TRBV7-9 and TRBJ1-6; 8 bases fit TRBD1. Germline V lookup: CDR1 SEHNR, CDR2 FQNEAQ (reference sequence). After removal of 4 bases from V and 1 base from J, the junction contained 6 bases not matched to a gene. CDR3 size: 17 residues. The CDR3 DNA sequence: TGTGCCAGCAGCTCCTCAGGGGGCGCATCCTATAATTCACCCCTCCACTTT. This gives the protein CASSSSGGASYNSPLHF.

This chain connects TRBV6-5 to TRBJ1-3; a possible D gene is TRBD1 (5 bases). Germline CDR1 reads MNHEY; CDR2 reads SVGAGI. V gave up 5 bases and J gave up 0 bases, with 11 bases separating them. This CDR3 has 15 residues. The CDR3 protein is CASSRDRNSGNTIYF. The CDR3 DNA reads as TGTGCCAGCAGTCGGGACCGCAACTCTGGAAACACCATATATTTT.

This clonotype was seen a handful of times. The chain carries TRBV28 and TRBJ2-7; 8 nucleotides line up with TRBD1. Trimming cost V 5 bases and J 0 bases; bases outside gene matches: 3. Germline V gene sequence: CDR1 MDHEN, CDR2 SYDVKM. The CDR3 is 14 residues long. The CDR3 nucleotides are TGTGCCAGCAGTGGGGACAGGTTCTCCTACGAGCAGTACTTC. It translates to CASSGDRFSYEQYF.

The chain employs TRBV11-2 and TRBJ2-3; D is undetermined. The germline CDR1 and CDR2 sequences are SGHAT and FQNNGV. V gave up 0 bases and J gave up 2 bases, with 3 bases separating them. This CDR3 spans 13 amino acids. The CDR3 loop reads CASSLDSTDTQYF. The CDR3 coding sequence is TGTGCCAGCAGCTTAGATTCCACAGATACGCAGTATTTT.

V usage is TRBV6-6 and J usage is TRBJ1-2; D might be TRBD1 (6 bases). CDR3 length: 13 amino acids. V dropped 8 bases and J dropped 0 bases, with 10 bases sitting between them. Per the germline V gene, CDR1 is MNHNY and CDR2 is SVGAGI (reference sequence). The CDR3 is CASHRDSNYGYTF. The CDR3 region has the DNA TGTGCCAGCCACAGGGACTCTAACTATGGCTACACCTTC.

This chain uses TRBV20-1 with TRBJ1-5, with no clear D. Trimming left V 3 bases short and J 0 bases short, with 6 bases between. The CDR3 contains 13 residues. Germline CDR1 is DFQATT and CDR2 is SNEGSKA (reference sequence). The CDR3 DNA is TGCAGTGCTAGTTACAGTAGCAATCAGCCCCAGCATTTT. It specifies CSASYSSNQPQHF.

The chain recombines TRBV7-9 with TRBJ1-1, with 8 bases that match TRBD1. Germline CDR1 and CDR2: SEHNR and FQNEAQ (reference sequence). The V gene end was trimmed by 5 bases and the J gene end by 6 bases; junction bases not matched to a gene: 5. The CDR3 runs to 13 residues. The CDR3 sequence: CASSPLQGAEAFF. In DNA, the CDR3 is TGTGCCAGCAGCCCTTTACAGGGGGCTGAAGCTTTCTTT.

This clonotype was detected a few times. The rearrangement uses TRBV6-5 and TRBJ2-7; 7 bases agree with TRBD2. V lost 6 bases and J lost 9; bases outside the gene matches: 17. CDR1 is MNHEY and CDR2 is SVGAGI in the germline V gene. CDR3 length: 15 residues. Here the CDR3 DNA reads TGTGCCAGCAGGCCGAAGCAGGGAGGGCACCTGTCGCAGTACTTC. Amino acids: CASRPKQGGHLSQYF.

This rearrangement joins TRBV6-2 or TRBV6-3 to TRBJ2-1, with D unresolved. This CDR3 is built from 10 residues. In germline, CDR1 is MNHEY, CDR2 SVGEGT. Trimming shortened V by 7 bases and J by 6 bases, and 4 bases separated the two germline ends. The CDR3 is CASTSNEQFF. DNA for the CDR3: TGTGCCAGCACCTCCAATGAGCAGTTCTTC.

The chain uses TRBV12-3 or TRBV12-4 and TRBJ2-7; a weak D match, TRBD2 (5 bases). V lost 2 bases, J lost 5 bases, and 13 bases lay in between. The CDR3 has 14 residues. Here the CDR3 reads CASSLSGRKDEQYF. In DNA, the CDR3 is TGTGCCAGCAGTTTATCGGGGAGAAAGGACGAGCAGTACTTC.

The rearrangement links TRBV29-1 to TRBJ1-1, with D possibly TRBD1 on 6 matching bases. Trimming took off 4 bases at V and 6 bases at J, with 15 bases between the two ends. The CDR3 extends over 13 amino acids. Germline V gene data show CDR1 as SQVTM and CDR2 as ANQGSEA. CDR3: CSVASPGAPEAFF. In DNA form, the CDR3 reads TGCAGCGTTGCCAGCCCGGGGGCACCTGAAGCTTTCTTT.

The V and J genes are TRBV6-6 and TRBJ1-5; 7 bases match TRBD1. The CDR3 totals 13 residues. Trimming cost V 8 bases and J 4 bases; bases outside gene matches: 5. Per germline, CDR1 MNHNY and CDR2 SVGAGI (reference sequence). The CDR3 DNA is TGTGCCAGCGGGGGACAGCTGAATCAGCCCCAGCATTTT. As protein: CASGGQLNQPQHF.